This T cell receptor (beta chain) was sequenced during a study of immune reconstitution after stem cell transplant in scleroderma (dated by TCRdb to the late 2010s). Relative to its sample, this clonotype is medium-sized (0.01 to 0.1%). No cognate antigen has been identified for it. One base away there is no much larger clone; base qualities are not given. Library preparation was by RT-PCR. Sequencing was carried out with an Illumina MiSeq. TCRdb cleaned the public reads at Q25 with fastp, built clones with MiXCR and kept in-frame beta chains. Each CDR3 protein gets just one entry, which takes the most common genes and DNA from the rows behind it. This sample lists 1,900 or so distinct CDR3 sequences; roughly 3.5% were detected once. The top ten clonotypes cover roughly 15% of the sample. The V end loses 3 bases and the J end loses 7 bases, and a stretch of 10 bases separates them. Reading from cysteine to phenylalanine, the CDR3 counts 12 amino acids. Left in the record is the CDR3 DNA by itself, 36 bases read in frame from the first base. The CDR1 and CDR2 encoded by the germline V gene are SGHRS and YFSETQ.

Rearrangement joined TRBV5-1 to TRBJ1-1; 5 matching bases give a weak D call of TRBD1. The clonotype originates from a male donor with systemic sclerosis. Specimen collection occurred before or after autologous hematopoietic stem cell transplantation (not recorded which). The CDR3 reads CASSWPGFEAFF. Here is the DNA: TGCGCCAGCAGCTGGCCAGGGTTTGAAGCTTTCTTT.